The source of this T cell receptor (beta chain) is a study of tumor-infiltrating lymphocytes in primary liver carcinoma. Study in general: Enrolled patients were male and female, aged 30 to 69 years. Sample yields of productive TCRbeta reads, ranging from roughly 3.65 to 8 million, were similar across tissue types. Findings of the study overall: Blood's top-250-clone fraction was significantly lower than that of tumors (p = 0.039).

This clonotype was found once. Antigen: not known. Extraction of RNA together with DNA used about 20-34 mg of unsorted bulk tissue. Patients underwent surgical resection for primary liver carcinoma. From approximately 500 ng total RNA, TCR beta cDNA was generated with a primer in the constant region. Modified slightly, ARM-PCR produced TCR beta libraries over three nested multiplex PCR rounds. Both of the initial two PCR rounds ran for about 11 cycles and employed TRBV1-TRBV30 forward primers alongside a C-beta reverse primer. In TCRdb, the multiplex PCR reads were re-called with MiXCR into one record per CDR3 protein. The data show roughly 80,000 distinct CDR3 sequences, with 65% to 75% seen just once and less than 30% held by the top ten. The CDR3 is 17 residues long. The ends were cut back, 3 bases at V and 1 base at J, with 17 bases in the middle. Germline V lookup: CDR1 SGHTA, CDR2 FQGTGA.

Sequenced material: tumor-adjacent normal liver tissue. V usage is TRBV7-3 and J usage is TRBJ2-3; the D is unclear. This TCR derives from a middle-aged man with primary liver carcinoma and hepatitis B virus infection. The CDR3 DNA reads TGTGCCAGCAGCTTGGCTTGTCTTGAAACTCGCACAGATACGCAGTATTTT. Translating it yields CASSLACLETRTDTQYF.